This TCR beta chain was sequenced in a study of cytomegalovirus exposure and HLA in healthy donors. Primers: 60 Vbeta forward and 13 Jbeta reverse. The table came from immunoSEQ multiplex PCR; TCRdb's copy has only in-frame clones and leaves some out. This table has 100,000 to 150,000 clones, 70% to 90% appearing once. With V trimmed by 3 bases and J by 2 bases, 8 bases remained unmatched. CDR3 size: 16 residues. Germline CDR1 and CDR2: SGDLS and YYNGEE. The chain is built from TRBV9 and TRBJ2-3, with 8 bases that match TRBD2. Sequencing was performed on PBMCs. This clonotype originated in a man aged 18 to 29 in good health and CMV-seropositive. The CDR3 DNA reads as TGTGCCAGCAGCGGGACTAGCCAGGATCCCACAGATACGCAGTATTTT. Protein product: CASSGTSQDPTDTQYF.